Sequencing of this T cell receptor beta chain was carried out in a study of blood T cell repertoires in COVID-19. Study-wide background: T cells, B-cell-depleted T cells, or PBMCs provided the cDNA or gDNA that served as material.

In the source study's methods: Estimated nucleated cell counts came from reference gene primer amplification. The protocol was immunoSEQ multiplex PCR, while the TCRdb copy is restricted to in-frame clones and leaves out a portion. That table gives V, J and clone size, and the DNA gave D and trimming. This table holds over 200,000 clones, 70% to 90% found once. Assignments of participants to cohorts depended upon their own reported clinical history. Among Cohort 3 donors, those recovered had two negative PCRs, clearance, or symptom resolution. The trim removed 10 bases at V and 4 bases at J, leaving 4 bases unmatched. The CDR3 sequence is 14 residues long. Per germline, CDR1 ENHRY and CDR2 SYGVKD.

V and J are TRBV10-3 and TRBJ2-5; 15 bases match TRBD2. This sequence originates from a woman between 45 and 60 years old who had recovered from COVID-19. The sequenced sample consisted of PBMCs or T cells enriched from blood (not recorded which). As DNA, the CDR3 is TGTGCCACTCGGACTAGCGGGGGGGGAGAGACCCAGTACTTC. Protein: CATRTSGGGETQYF.